The clone carrying this TCR beta chain was counted between two and nine times. Its target is unknown. The data derive from a study of post-analysis software for immune sequencing data. The overall study: Relapsing-remitting, secondary progressive and progressive-relapsing forms made up the multiple sclerosis disease courses. General observations from the study: Elevated frequency relative to controls characterized four to six TRBV segments in patients, TRBV5-6, TRBV5-1 and TRBV20-1 among them. Normalized Chao1 diversity was significantly lower in multiple sclerosis patients than in controls.

CDR3 size: 16 residues. The V segment lost 7 bases and the J segment 4 bases; nucleotides outside the gene matches: 10. Unique molecular identifiers tagged the TCR beta cDNA libraries. TCRdb re-analysed the PCR reads in MiXCR, keeping a single row per CDR3 protein. The sample holds approximately 350,000 distinct CDR3 sequences, less than 40% seen once. The sequence was collected from a girl aged 5 to 17 with multiple sclerosis. Sequencing was performed on blood. The chain uses TRBV12-3 or TRBV12-4 and TRBJ2-1; TRBD2 matches 10 bases. CDR3 loop: CASIRSGLATYNEQFF. The CDR3 DNA reads as TGTGCCAGCATTAGATCGGGACTAGCGACGTACAATGAGCAGTTCTTC.